This note documents a single T cell receptor beta chain sequence. Trimming removed 6 bases from V and 2 bases from J, with 13 bases in between. Germline V lookup: CDR1 LGHNT, CDR2 FRNRAP. The CDR3 has 14 residues. This sample was taken from a study of T cell repertoires in cytomegalovirus infection. TCRdb ran MiXCR on the reads and lists one entry per CDR3 protein. The sample shows 200,000 to 300,000 distinct CDR3 sequences, around 12% of them seen only once. The receptor was derived from a human donor in good health (CMV status not recorded). Some clones in this sample may be carry-over from other donors' samples. This sequence joins TRBV12-5 and TRBJ2-5; D perhaps matches TRBD2 (5 bases). The specimen was PBMCs. CDR3 sequence (DNA): TGTGCTAGTGGCCCCCCGGACTTTCAAGAGACCCAGTACTTC. Translated: CASGPPDFQETQYF.